This T cell receptor beta chain was documented in a study of shared clonotypes between healthy human individuals. Each subset's genomic DNA was shared equally among a number of immunoSEQ plates. Generated by immunoSEQ multiplex PCR, the TCRdb table keeps only in-frame clones and is missing some. The sample carries some 2,400,000 clones, 95% recorded once. This clone came up once. The CDR3 loop spans 15 amino acids. The V and J ends lost 4 bases and 1 base respectively, with 14 bases between them. CDR1 SGHNT and CDR2 YYREEE come from the germline V gene (reference sequence). The healthy adult donors were HIV-negative and reported no recent acute infections or vaccinations.

The V and J genes are TRBV5-4 and TRBJ2-5; D not certain. This TCR came from a man aged 18 to 29 in good health. Material: naive CD4+ T cells sorted from blood. As to subset: CD45RA+ positively selected. The CDR3 protein is CASSRQATLQETQYF. CDR3 DNA: TGTGCCAGCAGCCGTCAGGCAACCCTCCAAGAGACCCAGTACTTC.